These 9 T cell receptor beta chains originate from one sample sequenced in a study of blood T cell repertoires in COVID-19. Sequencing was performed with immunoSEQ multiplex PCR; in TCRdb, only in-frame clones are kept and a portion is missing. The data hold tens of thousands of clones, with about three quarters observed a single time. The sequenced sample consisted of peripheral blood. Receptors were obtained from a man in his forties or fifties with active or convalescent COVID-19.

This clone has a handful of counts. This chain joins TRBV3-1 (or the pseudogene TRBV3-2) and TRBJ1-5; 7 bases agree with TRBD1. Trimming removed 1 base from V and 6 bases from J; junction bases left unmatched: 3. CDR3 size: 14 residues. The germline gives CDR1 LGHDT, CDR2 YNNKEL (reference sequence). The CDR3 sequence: CASSQAGGGQPQHF. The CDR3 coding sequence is TGTGCCAGCAGCCAAGCAGGGGGAGGTCAGCCCCAGCATTTT.

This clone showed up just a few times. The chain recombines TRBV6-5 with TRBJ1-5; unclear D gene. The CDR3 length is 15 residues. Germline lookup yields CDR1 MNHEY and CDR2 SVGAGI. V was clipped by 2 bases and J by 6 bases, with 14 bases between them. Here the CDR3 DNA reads TGTGCCAGCAGTTACAGGCGGAGGAGGAGTCAGCCCCAGCATTTT. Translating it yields CASSYRRRRSQPQHF.

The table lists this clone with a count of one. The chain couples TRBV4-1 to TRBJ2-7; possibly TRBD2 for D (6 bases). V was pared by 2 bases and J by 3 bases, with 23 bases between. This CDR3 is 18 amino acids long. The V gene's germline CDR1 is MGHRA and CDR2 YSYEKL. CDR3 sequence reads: CASSQSLLSSELIYEQYF. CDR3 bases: TGCGCCAGCAGCCAATCCCTTTTATCTAGCGAGTTGATCTACGAGCAGTACTTC.

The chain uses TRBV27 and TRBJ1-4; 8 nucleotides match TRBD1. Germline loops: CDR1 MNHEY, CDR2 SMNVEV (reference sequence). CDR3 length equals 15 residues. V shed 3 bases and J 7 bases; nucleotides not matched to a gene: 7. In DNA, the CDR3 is TGTGCCAGCAGTTTCGAACCAGGGGGCATTGAAAAACTGTTTTTT. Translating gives CASSFEPGGIEKLFF.

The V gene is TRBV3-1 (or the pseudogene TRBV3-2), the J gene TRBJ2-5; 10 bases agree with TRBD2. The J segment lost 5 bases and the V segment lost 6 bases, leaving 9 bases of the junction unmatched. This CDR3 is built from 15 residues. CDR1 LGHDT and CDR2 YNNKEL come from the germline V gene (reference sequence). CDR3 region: CASRGSGRAYETQYF. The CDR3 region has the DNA TGTGCCAGCAGAGGGAGCGGGAGGGCCTACGAGACCCAGTACTTC.

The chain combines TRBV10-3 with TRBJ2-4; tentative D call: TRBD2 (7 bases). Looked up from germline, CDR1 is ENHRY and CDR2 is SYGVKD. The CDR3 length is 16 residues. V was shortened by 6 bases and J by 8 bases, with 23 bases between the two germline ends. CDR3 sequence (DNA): TGTGCCATCAGCCTGGGGGGGGGCGTATCTGGAGACATTCAGTACTTC. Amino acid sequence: CAISLGGGVSGDIQYF.

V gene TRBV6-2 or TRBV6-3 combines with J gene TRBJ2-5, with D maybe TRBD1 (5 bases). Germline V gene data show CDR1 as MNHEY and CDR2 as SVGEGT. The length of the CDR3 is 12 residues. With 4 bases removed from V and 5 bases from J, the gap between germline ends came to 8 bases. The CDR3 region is CASSLGPETQYF. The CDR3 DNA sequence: TGTGCCAGCAGTTTGGGGCCGGAGACCCAGTACTTC.

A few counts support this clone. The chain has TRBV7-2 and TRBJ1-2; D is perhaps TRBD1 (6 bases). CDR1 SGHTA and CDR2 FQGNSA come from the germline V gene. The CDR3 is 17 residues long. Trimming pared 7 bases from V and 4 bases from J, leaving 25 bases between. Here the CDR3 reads CASTSSNGGRGGYGYTF. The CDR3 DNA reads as TGTGCCAGCACCTCATCAAACGGGGGGCGGGGCGGCTATGGCTACACCTTC.

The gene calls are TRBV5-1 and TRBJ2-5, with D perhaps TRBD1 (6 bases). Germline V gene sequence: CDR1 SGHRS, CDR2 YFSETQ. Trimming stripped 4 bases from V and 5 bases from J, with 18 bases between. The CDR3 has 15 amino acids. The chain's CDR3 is CASSDATGPHETQYF. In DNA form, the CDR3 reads TGCGCCAGCAGCGATGCGACAGGTCCGCACGAGACCCAGTACTTC.